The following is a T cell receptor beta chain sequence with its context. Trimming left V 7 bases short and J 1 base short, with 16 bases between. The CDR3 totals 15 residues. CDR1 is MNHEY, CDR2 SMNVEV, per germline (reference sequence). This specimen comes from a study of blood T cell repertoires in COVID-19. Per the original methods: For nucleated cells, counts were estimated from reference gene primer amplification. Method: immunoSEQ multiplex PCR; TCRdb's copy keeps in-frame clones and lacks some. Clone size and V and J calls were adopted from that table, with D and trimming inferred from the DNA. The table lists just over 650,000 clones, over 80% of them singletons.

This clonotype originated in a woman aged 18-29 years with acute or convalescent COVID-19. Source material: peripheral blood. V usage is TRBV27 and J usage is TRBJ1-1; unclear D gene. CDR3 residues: CASTTLDGRNTEAFF. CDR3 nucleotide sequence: TGTGCCAGCACGACCCTGGACGGGAGGAACACTGAAGCTTTCTTT.